This T cell receptor (beta chain) stems from a study of regulatory T cells in long-lasting Graves disease. Both iRepertoire HTBI primers and Arm-PCR of CDR3 regions were used to build the TCR beta libraries. TCRdb fed the multiplex PCR reads into MiXCR, producing one record per CDR3 protein. The sample holds around 250,000 distinct CDR3 sequences, around 20% seen once. This clonotype was seen ten or more times. Sample time point: newly diagnosed GD, antithyroid drugs for less than 3 months. The TCR library was made from RNA that had been extracted from PBMCs in TRIzol. The CDR3 contains 14 residues. The germline V and J ends were trimmed by 0 bases and 7 bases, with 10 bases remaining between them. Per germline, CDR1 MNHEY and CDR2 SVGEGT.

The V and J genes are TRBV6-2 or TRBV6-3 and TRBJ1-5; D unresolved. The sequenced sample was peripheral blood mononuclear cells (PBMCs), obtained at new diagnosis, from a patient treated with antithyroid drugs. The receptor was derived from a female donor with Graves disease. CDR3 in DNA: TGTGCCAGCAGTTACTCGTTGGGTGGGCAGCCCCAGCATTTT. It is translated as CASSYSLGGQPQHF.